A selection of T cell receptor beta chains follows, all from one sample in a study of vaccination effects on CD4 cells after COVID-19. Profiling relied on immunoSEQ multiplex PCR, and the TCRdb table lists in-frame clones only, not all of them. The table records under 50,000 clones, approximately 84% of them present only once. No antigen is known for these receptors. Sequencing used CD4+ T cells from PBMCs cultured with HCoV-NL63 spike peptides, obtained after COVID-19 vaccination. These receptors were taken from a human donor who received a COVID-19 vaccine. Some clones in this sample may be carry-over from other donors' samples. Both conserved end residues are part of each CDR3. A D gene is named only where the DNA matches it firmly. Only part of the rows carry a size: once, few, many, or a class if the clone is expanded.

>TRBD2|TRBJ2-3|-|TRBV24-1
TGTGCCACCAGTGATTTGGCGTCGGCGGGGGGCCGGAGCACAGATACGCAGTATTTT
CATSDLASAGGRSTDTQYF
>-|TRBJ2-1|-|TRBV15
TGTGCCACCAGCAGAGATAGTACAACCGGGCATGAGCAGTTCTTC
CATSRDSTTGHEQFF
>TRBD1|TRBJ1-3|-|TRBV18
TGTGCCAGCTCACGGGGACAGGGAGCTTCTGGAAACACCATATATTTT
CASSRGQGASGNTIYF
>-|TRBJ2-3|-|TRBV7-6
TGTGCCAGCAGTCTGACCGAGGGCAGGTCCACAGATACGCAGTATTTT
CASSLTEGRSTDTQYF
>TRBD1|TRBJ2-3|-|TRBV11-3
TGTGCCAGCAGCATGACAGGGTATAGTTCAGATACGCAGTATTTT
CASSMTGYSSDTQYF
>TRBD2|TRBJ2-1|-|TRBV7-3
TGTGCCAGCAGCCCAACAGCGGGGGGCTCCTACAATGAGCAGTTCTTC
CASSPTAGGSYNEQFF
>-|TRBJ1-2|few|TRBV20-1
TGCAGTGCTAGTCCTTGGGGTGGCTACACCTTC
CSASPWGGYTF
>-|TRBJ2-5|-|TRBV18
TGTGCCAGCTCATTTACAGGGATCCGGGAGACCCAGTACTTC
CASSFTGIRETQYF
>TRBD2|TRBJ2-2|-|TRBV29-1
TGCAGCGGCGAGACTAGCGGCGGGACTGGGGAGCTGTTTTTT
CSGETSGGTGELFF
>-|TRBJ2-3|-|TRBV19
TGTGCCACCACCCCGGGACCTAGCACAGATACGCAGTATTTT
CATTPGPSTDTQYF
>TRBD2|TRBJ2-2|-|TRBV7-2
TGTGCCAGCAGCTTAATATTACGGGGGGTAAACACCGGGGAGCTGTTTTTT
CASSLILRGVNTGELFF
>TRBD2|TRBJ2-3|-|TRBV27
TGTGCCAGCAGTTTTGAGCGGGGGGGCACAGATACGCAGTATTTT
CASSFERGGTDTQYF
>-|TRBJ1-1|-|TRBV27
TGTGCCACCCACACGCAAATGGTTGGGACCAACACTGAAGCTTTCTTT
CATHTQMVGTNTEAFF
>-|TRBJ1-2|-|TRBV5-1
TGCGCCAGCAGCTCCCAAGCGGGGGTTAACTATGGCTACACCTTC
CASSSQAGVNYGYTF
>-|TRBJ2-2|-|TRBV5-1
TGCGCCAGCAGCTTGGCGTTGGGTGACACCGGGGAGCTGTTTTTT
CASSLALGDTGELFF
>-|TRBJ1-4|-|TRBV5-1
TGCGCCAGCAGCTTGGAGCCGAACAATGAAAAACTGTTTTTT
CASSLEPNNEKLFF
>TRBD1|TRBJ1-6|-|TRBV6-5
TGTGCCAGCAGTTGGACAGGGCCATTAGATGGTTCACCCCTCCACTTT
CASSWTGPLDGSPLHF
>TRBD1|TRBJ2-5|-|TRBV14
TGTGCCAGCAGCCGACAGGGTGTAGAGACCCAGTACTTC
CASSRQGVETQYF
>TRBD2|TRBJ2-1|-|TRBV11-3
TGTGCCAGCAGCCAATCTAGCGGGGGCTACAATGAGCAGTTCTTC
CASSQSSGGYNEQFF
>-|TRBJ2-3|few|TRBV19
TGTGCCAGTAGTATAAGGACCGACCGAACGCAGTATTTT
CASSIRTDRTQYF
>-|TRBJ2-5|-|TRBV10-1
TGCGCCAGCAGTTCCGGGACCCAAGAGACCCAGTACTTC
CASSSGTQETQYF
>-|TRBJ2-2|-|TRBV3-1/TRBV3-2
TGTGCCAGCAGCCAAGATATAGGGGCAGGCACCGGGGAGCTGTTTTTT
CASSQDIGAGTGELFF
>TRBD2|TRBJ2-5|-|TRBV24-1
TGTGCCACCAGTGAATCGGGAGGCGAGACCCAGTACTTC
CATSESGGETQYF
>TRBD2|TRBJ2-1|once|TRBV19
TGTGCCAGTACGCGGGGGGTAAGCTCCTACAATGAGCAGTTCTTC
CASTRGVSSYNEQFF
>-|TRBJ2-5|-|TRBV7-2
TGTGCCAGCAGCTTATACATCGGGGGGCGAGAGACCCAGTACTTC
CASSLYIGGRETQYF
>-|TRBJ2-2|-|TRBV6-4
TGTGCCAGCAGTGACGGCGTCAGCACCGGGGAGCTGTTTTTT
CASSDGVSTGELFF
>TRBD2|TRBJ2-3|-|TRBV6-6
TGTGCCAGCAGTCGTGGGACTAGCGGGGGGAGCCCAGATACGCAGTATTTT
CASSRGTSGGSPDTQYF
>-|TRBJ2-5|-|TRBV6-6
TGTGCCAGCAGTATCCTCTGGGGGGAGACCCAGTACTTC
CASSILWGETQYF
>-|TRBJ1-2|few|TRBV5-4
TGTGCCAGCAGCTTGCGCTCCCGGACAAACTATGGCTACACCTTC
CASSLRSRTNYGYTF
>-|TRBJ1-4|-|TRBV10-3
TGTGCCATCAGGGGGACCCCTAATGAAAAACTGTTTTTT
CAIRGTPNEKLFF
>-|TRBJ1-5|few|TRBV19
TGTGCCAGTAGTGCGCAACAGGGAACAAATCAGCCCCAGCATTTT
CASSAQQGTNQPQHF
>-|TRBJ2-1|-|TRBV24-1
TGTGCCACTTCGGAGGGGGACTGGGGGTCCAATGAGCAGTTCTTC
CATSEGDWGSNEQFF
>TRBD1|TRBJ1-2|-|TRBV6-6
TGTGCCAGCAGTCCTACAGGGGACCTCTATGGCTACACCTTC
CASSPTGDLYGYTF
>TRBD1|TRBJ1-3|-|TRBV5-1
TGCGCCAGCAGCTTGGACAGGGGGAATGTCATAGGAAACACCATATATTTT
CASSLDRGNVIGNTIYF
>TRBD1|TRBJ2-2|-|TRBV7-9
TGTGCCAGCAGCTCTGACAGGGGGACCAACACCGGGGAGCTGTTTTTT
CASSSDRGTNTGELFF
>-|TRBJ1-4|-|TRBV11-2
TGTGCCAGCAGCTCCCTCGGACTCAAAAATGAAAAACTGTTTTTT
CASSSLGLKNEKLFF
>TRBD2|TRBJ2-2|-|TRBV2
TGTGCCAGCACCGGGACTACTTTTGGCGGGGAGCTGTTTTTT
CASTGTTFGGELFF
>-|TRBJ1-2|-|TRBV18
TGTGCCAGCTCACCACTCAACTCTAACTATGGCTACACCTTC
CASSPLNSNYGYTF
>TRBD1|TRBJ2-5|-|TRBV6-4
TGTGCCAGCAGCCTCCTACAGGGGGTGGAAGAGACCCAGTACTTC
CASSLLQGVEETQYF
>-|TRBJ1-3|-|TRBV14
TGTGCCAGCAGCCAGATGGCTGGAAACACCATATATTTT
CASSQMAGNTIYF
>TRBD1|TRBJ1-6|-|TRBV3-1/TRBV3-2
TGTGCCAGCAGCCGAGGGACAGGGGGATCACCCCTCCACTTT
CASSRGTGGSPLHF
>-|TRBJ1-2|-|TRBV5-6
TGTGCCAGCAGCTTAGCCCGGGGGGTCTATGGCTACACCTTC
CASSLARGVYGYTF
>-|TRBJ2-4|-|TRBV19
TGTGCCAGTAGTAGAACTGTCCCAGGTAACATTCAGTACTTC
CASSRTVPGNIQYF
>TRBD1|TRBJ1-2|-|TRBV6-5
TGTGCCAGCAGCCCAGGGGGCTCTAACTATGGCTACACCTTC
CASSPGGSNYGYTF
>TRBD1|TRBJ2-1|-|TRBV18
TGTGCCAGCTCACCTGGACAGGGCTATGAGCAGTTCTTC
CASSPGQGYEQFF
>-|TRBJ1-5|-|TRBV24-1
TGTGCCACCAGTGACAGCTTTGAGGGTCAGCCCCAGCATTTT
CATSDSFEGQPQHF
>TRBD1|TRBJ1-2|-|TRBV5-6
TGTGCCAGCAGCTTGGTCGGTCAGGGGGAAGGTGGCTACACCTTC
CASSLVGQGEGGYTF
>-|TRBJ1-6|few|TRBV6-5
TGTGCCAGCAGTTACGCCGAGTCCAATTCACCCCTCCACTTT
CASSYAESNSPLHF
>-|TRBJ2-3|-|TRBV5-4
TGTGCCAGCAGCTTGTATGGGGGGCGGGATACGCAGTATTTT
CASSLYGGRDTQYF
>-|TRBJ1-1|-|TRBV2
TGTGCCAGCTGCTATTGGGGGTCGTCCACTGAAGCTTTCTTT
CASCYWGSSTEAFF
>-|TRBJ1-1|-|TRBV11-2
TGTGCCAGCAGCTTTCCTCGCCTTGGGGGCACTGAAGCTTTCTTT
CASSFPRLGGTEAFF
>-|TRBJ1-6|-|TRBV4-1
TGCGCCAGCAGCCAAGATTACAGGTATTCACCCCTCCACTTT
CASSQDYRYSPLHF
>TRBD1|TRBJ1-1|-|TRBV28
TGTGCCAGCAGACCGGGACAGAGAGAAGCTTTCTTT
CASRPGQREAFF